Following are 30 T cell receptor beta chains from one sample sequenced in a study of cytotoxic CD8 clonotypes in ibrutinib-treated CLL. The assay was immunoSEQ multiplex PCR, and TCRdb's table has in-frame clones only and misses some. Here the sample spans over 100,000 clones, roughly 85% being singletons. The sample here was PBMCs, taken after 24 months of ibrutinib treatment. All receptors derive from a human donor with chronic lymphocytic leukemia.

This sequence joins TRBV18 and TRBJ1-5, with D possibly matching TRBD1 (5 bases). The CDR3 spans 15 residues. V was trimmed by 5 bases and J by 3 bases, leaving 14 bases between them. CDR1 is KGHSH and CDR2 is LQKENI in the germline V gene. This CDR3 reads CASSGAAGTNQPQHF. The CDR3 DNA is TGTGCCAGCTCAGGGGCGGCAGGGACCAATCAGCCCCAGCATTTT. The full variable domain, with the rest looked up from reference TRBV18 and TRBJ1-5, is NAGVMQNPRHLVRRRGQEARLRCSPMKGHSHVYWYRQLPEEGLKFMVYLQKENIIDESGMPKERFSAEFPKEGPSILRIQQVVRGDSAAYFCASSGAAGTNQPQHFGDGTRLSIL.

The chain joins TRBV7-2 to TRBJ2-1; TRBD2 agrees at 8 bases. Unmatched junction bases numbered 9, after V lost 5 bases and J lost 6 bases. The CDR3 covers 15 residues. Germline assignment: CDR1 SGHTA and CDR2 FQGNSA. The CDR3 here is CASSPSGSQFNEQFF. In DNA, the CDR3 is TGTGCCAGCAGCCCCAGCGGGAGTCAGTTCAATGAGCAGTTCTTC.

The gene calls are TRBV7-3 and TRBJ2-1; TRBD2 matches 14 bases. CDR1 and CDR2 (germline): SGHTA, FQGTGA. With V trimmed by 5 bases and J by 5 bases, 5 bases remained unmatched. The CDR3 has 16 amino acids. CDR3 sequence: CASSPRLAGGNNEQFF. The CDR3, as DNA: TGTGCCAGCAGCCCGCGACTAGCGGGAGGGAACAATGAGCAGTTCTTC.

DNA of the CDR3: TGTGCCAGTAGGGTCGGGGTGGCCATGAACACTGAAGCTTTCTTT. This gives the protein CASRVGVAMNTEAFF. The chain carries TRBV19 and TRBJ1-1; D ambiguous. CDR3 length: 15 residues. Germline V gene data show CDR1 as LNHDA and CDR2 as SQIVND (reference sequence). V gave up 6 bases and J gave up 0 bases, with 14 bases separating them.

The genes are TRBV9 and TRBJ2-3, with 9 bases that match TRBD2. The CDR3 extends over 15 amino acids. With V trimmed by 7 bases and J by 6 bases, 12 bases remained unmatched. Per germline, CDR1 SGDLS and CDR2 YYNGEE. CDR3 DNA: TGTGCCAGCCGGCCCGCAGCGGGGGGTCCCGATACGCAGTATTTT. It yields the protein CASRPAAGGPDTQYF.

This clone was seen only once. The chain links TRBV4-3 to TRBJ2-1, with TRBD2 matching 8 bases. Trimming cost V 0 bases and J 2 bases; bases outside gene matches: 9. The CDR3 loop spans 18 amino acids. CDR1 and CDR2 (germline): LGHNA, YSLEER. The CDR3 is CASSQDAAGGGPYNEQFF. The CDR3 nucleotides are TGCGCCAGCAGCCAAGATGCAGCTGGCGGGGGGCCCTACAATGAGCAGTTCTTC.

This chain joins TRBV11-2 and TRBJ2-5; 10 nucleotides match TRBD2. CDR1 SGHAT and CDR2 FQNNGV come from the germline V gene. The trim removed 0 bases at V and 4 bases at J, leaving 8 bases unmatched. The CDR3 is made up of 17 amino acids. As DNA, the CDR3 is TGTGCCAGCAGCTTAGATTCAAGCGGGAGGGGAAGAGAGACCCAGTACTTC. Its translation is CASSLDSSGRGRETQYF.

The CDR3 here is CASGQGSHSGGKLFF. CDR3 sequence (DNA): TGTGCCTCGGGACAGGGATCCCATTCGGGGGGAAAACTGTTTTTT. The chain combines TRBV2 with TRBJ1-4, with 9 nucleotides matching TRBD1. The CDR3 is made up of 15 amino acids. Germline V lookup: CDR1 SNHLY, CDR2 FYNNEI. The trim removed 11 bases at V and 10 bases at J, leaving 17 bases unmatched. The variable domain in full, with the rest retrieved from reference TRBV2 and TRBJ1-4, is EPEVTQTPSHQVTQMGQEVILRCVPISNHLYFYWYRQILGQKVEFLVSFYNNEISEKSEIFDDQFSVERPDGSNFTLKIRSTKLEDSAMYFCASGQGSHSGGKLFFGSGTQLSVL.

V gene TRBV6-1 combines with J gene TRBJ2-5; 8 bases agree with TRBD1. Germline V gives CDR1 MNHNS, CDR2 SASEGT. The junction had 7 bases not matched to a gene; V was cut back by 2 bases and J by 5 bases. This CDR3 has 15 amino acids. The CDR3 nucleotides are TGTGCCAGCAGTGAACCGGGCAGGGGGCGTGAGACCCAGTACTTC. Protein product: CASSEPGRGRETQYF.

This clone was picked up one time. The chain joins TRBV6-1 to TRBJ1-1, with 9 positions matching TRBD1. The CDR3 has 16 amino acids. Germline V gene lookup returns CDR1 MNHNS and CDR2 SASEGT. The trim removed 3 bases at V and 11 bases at J, leaving 16 bases unmatched. The CDR3 DNA follows: TGTGCCAGCAGTGACTTCTCGGGACAGGGAACGACAGGGGCTTTCTTT. Encoded protein: CASSDFSGQGTTGAFF.

This clone was seen a single time. The chain is built from TRBV7-2 and TRBJ2-3; possible D gene TRBD2, 5 bases. V shed 1 base and J shed 1 base, with 15 bases lying between them. The CDR3 runs to 17 residues. CDR1 is SGHTA, CDR2 FQGNSA, per germline. The CDR3 sequence: CASSLVASGEGTDTQYF. The CDR3 nucleotides are TGTGCCAGCAGCTTAGTTGCGAGCGGCGAAGGCACAGATACGCAGTATTTT.

In this sample, this clone turned up a few times. This sequence joins TRBV2 and TRBJ1-2, with TRBD1 as a possible D gene (6 bases). Looked up from germline, CDR1 is SNHLY and CDR2 is FYNNEI. This CDR3 spans 12 amino acids. V was cut by 8 bases and J by 4 bases, with 11 bases left in between. CDR3 coding DNA: TGTGCCAGCTGTTCACAGGGCTATGGCTACACCTTC. It encodes CASCSQGYGYTF.

DNA of the CDR3: TGTGCCAGTAGTATAGATCGCGGGAGGGTAGGTGAGCAGTTCTTC. It is translated as CASSIDRGRVGEQFF. The chain couples TRBV19 to TRBJ2-1; TRBD2 matches at 9 bases. The germline gives CDR1 LNHDA, CDR2 SQIVND (reference sequence). With 0 bases clipped from V and 9 bases from J, the junction kept 6 bases outside the gene matches. The CDR3 has 15 amino acids. The whole variable domain, filled in from reference TRBV19 and TRBJ2-1, reads DGGITQSPKYLFRKEGQNVTLSCEQNLNHDAMYWYRQDPGQGLRLIYYSQIVNDFQKGDIAEGYSVSREKKESFPLTVTSAQKNPTAFYLCASSIDRGRVGEQFFGPGTRLTVL.

This chain links TRBV6-1 with TRBJ1-5; 9 bases match TRBD1. CDR3 length: 15 amino acids. Germline values: CDR1 MNHNS, CDR2 SASEGT. Trimming removed 9 bases from V and 8 bases from J; junction bases left unmatched: 14. The CDR3 loop is CASRGGTGIAEPQHF. The CDR3 DNA is TGTGCCAGTAGGGGGGGGACAGGGATAGCCGAGCCCCAGCATTTT.

The chain joins TRBV21-1 to TRBJ2-1. TRBV21-1 corresponds to a pseudogene. CDR3 length: 12 residues. The CDR3 protein is CASSGAYNEQFF. As DNA, the CDR3 is TGTGCCAGCAGCGGGGCCTACAATGAGCAGTTCTTC.

V and J are TRBV6-1 and TRBJ2-4; D remains ambiguous. V was clipped by 2 bases and J by 3 bases, with 14 bases between them. Germline CDR1 is MNHNS and CDR2 is SASEGT. The CDR3 is made up of 16 amino acids. The CDR3: CASSELVVVVKNIQYF. CDR3 DNA: TGTGCCAGCAGTGAATTAGTAGTCGTGGTCAAAAACATTCAGTACTTC.

V is TRBV11-3 and J is TRBJ1-1; TRBD1 agrees at 7 bases. The junction had 4 bases not matched to a gene; V was cut back by 5 bases and J by 1 base. Germline CDR1 reads SGHNT; CDR2 reads YENEEA. The CDR3 runs to 14 residues. CDR3 sequence: CASSNRQGNTEAFF. The CDR3 DNA is TGTGCCAGCAGCAACAGACAGGGGAACACTGAAGCTTTCTTT.

The V and J genes are TRBV5-1 and TRBJ1-2, with D possibly being TRBD1 (6 bases). The length of the CDR3 is 17 residues. Germline values: CDR1 SGHRS, CDR2 YFSETQ. Deletions cut 1 base from V and 0 bases from J, with 16 bases between. CDR3 in DNA: TGCGCCAGCAGCTTGTCCCCCGGGACACAAACTAACTATGGCTACACCTTC. Translated, it gives CASSLSPGTQTNYGYTF. The variable domain in full, with the rest retrieved from reference TRBV5-1 and TRBJ1-2, is KAGVTQTPRYLIKTRGQQVTLSCSPISGHRSVSWYQQTPGQGLQFLFEYFSETQRNKGNFPGRFSGRQFSNSRSEMNVSTLELGDSALYLCASSLSPGTQTNYGYTFGSGTRLTVV.

The chain has TRBV28 and TRBJ1-1; 7 bases align to TRBD1. V was pared by 8 bases and J by 2 bases, with 11 bases of the junction left unmatched. Germline CDR1 reads MDHEN; CDR2 reads SYDVKM. The CDR3 consists of 15 residues. The CDR3 DNA sequence: TGTGCCAGCTTCAAAGTTACAGGGGTTAACACTGAAGCTTTCTTT. This sequence encodes CASFKVTGVNTEAFF.

The chain has TRBV5-8 and TRBJ2-6, with 9 bases lining up with TRBD1. The CDR3 is 19 residues long. V gave up 4 bases and J gave up 3 bases; unmatched junction bases: 14. Germline-derived CDR1 and CDR2 are SGHTS and YDEGEE. CDR3 amino acids: CASSPRRAQGALGANVLTF. The CDR3 DNA sequence: TGTGCCAGCAGCCCTCGGAGGGCACAGGGGGCGCTTGGGGCCAACGTCCTGACTTTC. Full variable domain (outside the CDR3, taken from reference TRBV5-8 and TRBJ2-6): EAGVTQSPTHLIKTRGQQATLRCSPISGHTSVYWYQQALGLGLQFLLWYDEGEERNRGNFPPRFSGRQFPNYSSELNVNALELEDSALYLCASSPRRAQGALGANVLTFGAGSRLTVL.

About this clone: The same CDR3 arises from other DNA sequences in this sample as well. V and J are TRBV7-2 and TRBJ2-7; 10 bases map to TRBD1. The CDR3 has 14 residues. Germline V gene data show CDR1 as SGHTA and CDR2 as FQGNSA. Trimming at V came to 5 bases and at J to 2 bases, leaving 3 bases not matched to a gene. The CDR3 sequence is CASSPGQGPYEQYF. The DNA for the CDR3 is TGTGCCAGCAGCCCGGGACAGGGGCCCTACGAGCAGTACTTC. Full variable domain (missing parts from reference TRBV7-2 and TRBJ2-7): GAGVSQSPSNKVTEKGKDVELRCDPISGHTALYWYRQSLGQGLEFLIYFQGNSAPDKSGLPSDRFSAERTGGSVSTLTIQRTQQEDSAVYLCASSPGQGPYEQYFGPGTRLTVT.

The chain recombines TRBV7-2 with TRBJ2-7; D perhaps matches TRBD2 (6 bases). Deletions cut 1 base from V and 6 bases from J, with 16 bases between. Germline CDR1 and CDR2: SGHTA and FQGNSA. There are 15 residues in the CDR3. DNA for the CDR3: TGTGCCAGCAGCTTAGATCAAGGGAGGACTGGCGAGCAGTACTTC. It codes for CASSLDQGRTGEQYF. Drawing the rest from reference TRBV7-2 and TRBJ2-7, the complete variable domain is GAGVSQSPSNKVTEKGKDVELRCDPISGHTALYWYRQSLGQGLEFLIYFQGNSAPDKSGLPSDRFSAERTGGSVSTLTIQRTQQEDSAVYLCASSLDQGRTGEQYFGPGTRLTVT.

This clone has only a few counts. The V gene is TRBV18, the J gene TRBJ2-7, with 14 bases aligning to TRBD2. The V segment lost 6 bases and the J segment 7 bases; nucleotides outside the gene matches: 11. Germline loops: CDR1 KGHSH, CDR2 LQKENI. The CDR3 is 16 amino acids. The CDR3 DNA is TGTGCCAGCTCTCGCAATCCGGGACTAGCGGGAGATGAGCAGTACTTC. Translated: CASSRNPGLAGDEQYF. Full variable domain (missing parts from reference TRBV18 and TRBJ2-7): NAGVMQNPRHLVRRRGQEARLRCSPMKGHSHVYWYRQLPEEGLKFMVYLQKENIIDESGMPKERFSAEFPKEGPSILRIQQVVRGDSAAYFCASSRNPGLAGDEQYFGPGTRLTVT.

V and J are TRBV7-6 and TRBJ2-1, with D unclear. V lost 4 bases to trimming and J lost 3 bases, with 7 bases between them. The germline V gene encodes CDR1 SGHVS and CDR2 FNYEAQ. The CDR3 is 13 residues long. In nucleotides, the CDR3 is TGTGCCAGCAGCTATACCAACTACAATGAGCAGTTCTTC. Amino acid sequence: CASSYTNYNEQFF.

The chain links TRBV7-2 to TRBJ2-3; D is possibly TRBD1 (7 bases). The germline V gene encodes CDR1 SGHTA and CDR2 FQGNSA. This CDR3 comprises 16 residues. V lost 4 bases to trimming and J lost 2 bases, with 16 bases between them. The CDR3 DNA sequence: TGTGCCAGCAGCTCGCCGGGGGACAGACACACAGATACGCAGTATTTT. This encodes CASSSPGDRHTDTQYF.

This chain joins TRBV21-1 and TRBJ2-7. TRBV21-1 is classified as a pseudogene. The CDR3 is 16 residues long. In DNA, the CDR3 is TGTGCCAGCAGCAACCCCAGGGGACGGGAGTCCTACGAGCAGTACTTC. Translated, it gives CASSNPRGRESYEQYF.

The gene calls are TRBV10-3 and TRBJ2-7; 14 bases match TRBD2. Germline CDR1 is ENHRY and CDR2 is SYGVKD. J gave up 1 base and V 3 bases, and 2 bases lay outside the gene matches. The CDR3 covers 16 residues. The CDR3 here is CAISEGTSGSSYEQYF. The CDR3 coding sequence is TGTGCCATCAGTGAAGGGACTAGCGGGAGTTCCTACGAGCAGTACTTC.

This chain connects TRBV5-8 to TRBJ2-7, with unresolved D. The CDR3 runs 13 residues. Looked up from germline, CDR1 is SGHTS and CDR2 is YDEGEE. Trimming pared 7 bases from V and 0 bases from J, leaving 11 bases between. CDR3 DNA: TGTGCCAGCCAGCTGTTGAGCTCCTACGAGCAGTACTTC. Protein sequence: CASQLLSSYEQYF.

V and J are TRBV6-5 and TRBJ1-1; D gene uncertain. V was cut by 2 bases and J by 5 bases, with 12 bases left in between. The CDR3 is made up of 14 amino acids. Germline assignment: CDR1 MNHEY and CDR2 SVGAGI. In DNA, the CDR3 is TGTGCCAGCAGTTACAGGGTATTAGGGACTGAAGCTTTCTTT. This codes for CASSYRVLGTEAFF.

The rearrangement links TRBV7-3 to TRBJ2-1; TRBD2 matches 10 bases. Germline V gives CDR1 SGHTA, CDR2 FQGTGA. There are 14 residues in the CDR3. V was pared by 5 bases and J by 7 bases, with 5 bases of the junction left unmatched. The CDR3 sequence: CASSPLAGANEQFF. CDR3 nucleotide sequence: TGTGCCAGCAGCCCGCTAGCGGGAGCTAATGAGCAGTTCTTC.